This T cell receptor beta chain appears in the sequencing data of a study of blood T cell repertoires in COVID-19. Turning to the study itself: Material from acute and convalescent COVID-19 was sourced from the United States, Italy and Spain. Sources were T cells, B-cell-depleted T cells, or PBMCs; the material itself was cDNA or gDNA.

The CDR3 covers 16 residues. V dropped 7 bases and J dropped 0 bases, with 17 bases sitting between them. Germline CDR1 reads MRHNA; CDR2 reads SNTAGT. In the authors' workflow: Cell counts per sample came from amplifying reference gene primers. Sequencing used immunoSEQ multiplex PCR; TCRdb keeps in-frame clones, though not all of them. The V and J calls and clone size were taken over from that table, and D and trimming were inferred from the DNA. This table holds a few hundred thousand clones, 65% to 85% found once. The source material was peripheral blood. This TCR derives from a woman younger than 45 who had recovered from COVID-19. This chain connects TRBV6-4 to TRBJ2-3; D unclear. The CDR3 region has the DNA TGTGCCAGCATCTCGGCGGTACCGTCTAGCACAGATACGCAGTATTTT. Its translation is CASISAVPSSTDTQYF.